Listed here are 23 T cell receptor beta chains from one sample, sequenced in a study of blood T cell repertoires in COVID-19. Assay used: immunoSEQ multiplex PCR; TCRdb lists only in-frame clones, some missing. In the table there are over 100,000 clones, roughly 83% of which are singletons. The specimen was peripheral blood. These receptors came from a woman aged 70 to 79 with acute or convalescent COVID-19.

V and J are TRBV11-2 and TRBJ1-1; 7 nucleotides match TRBD1. CDR3 length equals 14 residues. Germline CDR1 SGHAT, CDR2 FQNNGV. V lost 5 bases, J lost 0 bases, and 3 bases stayed unmatched. The CDR3 DNA reads TGTGCCAGCAGCCGGGGACAGATGAACACTGAAGCTTTCTTT. Protein: CASSRGQMNTEAFF.

This clone was observed a handful of times. This chain uses TRBV28 with TRBJ2-2; TRBD2 matches at 9 bases. This CDR3 comprises 21 residues. The junction had 19 bases not matched to a gene; V was cut back by 3 bases and J by 2 bases. Germline CDR1 reads MDHEN; CDR2 reads SYDVKM. The CDR3 nucleotides read TGTGCCAGCAGTTTCAAAGGGAGGACTAGCGATCTTAAGGTAAACACCGGGGAGCTGTTTTTT. This sequence encodes CASSFKGRTSDLKVNTGELFF. The full variable domain, its missing parts supplied by reference TRBV28 and TRBJ2-2, is DVKVTQSSRYLVKRTGEKVFLECVQDMDHENMFWYRQDPGLGLRLIYFSYDVKMKEKGDIPEGYSVSREKKERFSLILESASTNQTSMYLCASSFKGRTSDLKVNTGELFFGEGSRLTVL.

The chain joins TRBV2 to TRBJ1-5; 7 bases align to TRBD1. The germline gives CDR1 SNHLY, CDR2 FYNNEI. V dropped 2 bases and J dropped 3; count of bases not matched to a gene: 4. This CDR3 has 15 residues. CDR3 DNA sequence: TGTGCCAGCAGTGAAAGGACAGGTTACAATCAGCCCCAGCATTTT. This encodes CASSERTGYNQPQHF.

The chain uses TRBV2 and TRBJ2-7; 7 bases agree with TRBD1. Germline V gives CDR1 SNHLY, CDR2 FYNNEI. The CDR3 consists of 17 residues. The J segment lost 5 bases and the V segment lost 2 bases, leaving 15 bases of the junction unmatched. For the CDR3, the DNA is TGTGCCAGCAGTGAATCCCCCGGACAGGACTTTTTCGACGAGCAGTACTTC. Its translation is CASSESPGQDFFDEQYF.

The J gene is TRBJ1-1, the V gene TRBV5-1, with TRBD1 matching 7 bases. Unmatched junction bases numbered 9, after V lost 4 bases and J lost 0 bases. This CDR3 comprises 16 residues. CDR1 and CDR2 (germline): SGHRS, YFSETQ. CDR3 sequence: CASSVQGGDLNTEAFF. DNA for the CDR3: TGCGCCAGCAGCGTGCAGGGGGGCGACTTGAACACTGAAGCTTTCTTT.

The chain recombines TRBV5-4 with TRBJ2-2; 9 bases line up with TRBD2. The length of the CDR3 is 16 residues. V lost 0 bases and J lost 6; bases outside the gene matches: 6. The germline CDR1 and CDR2 sequences are SGHNT and YYREEE (reference sequence). Written as DNA, the CDR3 is TGTGCCAGCAGCTTGGAGAGCGGGGGGTTGGCCGGGGAGCTGTTTTTT. Residues: CASSLESGGLAGELFF.

The chain carries TRBV7-8 and TRBJ2-7; 9 bases match TRBD2. The junction had 13 bases not matched to a gene; V was cut back by 7 bases and J by 6 bases. The CDR3 runs 15 residues. Germline V gene data show CDR1 as SGHVS and CDR2 as FQNEAQ. CDR3 loop: CASNHRRGGPGEQYF. CDR3 DNA sequence: TGTGCCAGCAATCATCGGCGGGGGGGCCCGGGCGAGCAGTACTTC.

V usage is TRBV19 and J usage is TRBJ2-5, with a tentative D call TRBD2 (5 bases). Trimming stripped 0 bases from V and 5 bases from J, with 13 bases between. The CDR3 has 15 amino acids. Germline values: CDR1 LNHDA, CDR2 SQIVND (reference sequence). The CDR3 coding sequence is TGTGCCAGTAGTATAGATTCGAGGGATAGGGAGACCCAGTACTTC. Residues: CASSIDSRDRETQYF.

This sequence joins TRBV3-1 (or the pseudogene TRBV3-2) and TRBJ2-1; 8 positions agree with TRBD2. Germline CDR1 is LGHDT and CDR2 is YNNKEL (reference sequence). The junction had 9 bases not matched to a gene; V was cut back by 3 bases and J by 8 bases. The CDR3 has 15 residues. CDR3 amino acids: CASSQGAGAGDEQFF. As DNA, the CDR3 is TGTGCCAGCAGCCAGGGAGCGGGGGCGGGGGATGAGCAGTTCTTC.

The chain employs TRBV6-5 and TRBJ2-1; D unclear. The germline gives CDR1 MNHEY, CDR2 SVGAGI. The CDR3 contains 14 residues. Trimming cost V 0 bases and J 5 bases, with 8 bases left between them. The CDR3 nucleotides are TGTGCCAGCAGTTACTCGATCCCTAACAATGAGCAGTTCTTC. This encodes CASSYSIPNNEQFF.

In its sample, this clone was seen once. This chain uses TRBV19 with TRBJ2-1; D gene uncertain. Germline loops: CDR1 LNHDA, CDR2 SQIVND (reference sequence). The CDR3 is 11 amino acids. V was shortened by 6 bases and J by 4 bases, with 4 bases between the two germline ends. CDR3 region: CASSLYNEQFF. CDR3 DNA sequence: TGTGCCAGTAGCCTATACAATGAGCAGTTCTTC. Full variable domain (missing parts from reference TRBV19 and TRBJ2-1): DGGITQSPKYLFRKEGQNVTLSCEQNLNHDAMYWYRQDPGQGLRLIYYSQIVNDFQKGDIAEGYSVSREKKESFPLTVTSAQKNPTAFYLCASSLYNEQFFGPGTRLTVL.

The rearrangement joins TRBV5-4 to TRBJ2-3, with D possibly being TRBD2 (6 bases). Germline values: CDR1 SGHNT, CDR2 YYREEE (reference sequence). CDR3 length: 15 residues. V shed 1 base and J shed 0 bases, with 9 bases lying between them. The CDR3 DNA follows: TGTGCCAGCAGCTTGCCGGGAGCTAGCACAGATACGCAGTATTTT. Protein sequence: CASSLPGASTDTQYF.

The chain carries TRBV7-2 and TRBJ1-1; tentative D call: TRBD1 (6 bases). Germline V gene sequence: CDR1 SGHTA, CDR2 FQGNSA. The CDR3 totals 14 residues. V dropped 5 bases and J dropped 3 bases, with 13 bases sitting between them. CDR3 nucleotides: TGTGCCAGCAGCACAACAGGGACCTACACTGAAGCTTTCTTT. Its translation is CASSTTGTYTEAFF.

This chain joins TRBV7-3 and TRBJ2-7; 9 nucleotides match TRBD2. The CDR3 totals 14 residues. Germline-derived CDR1 and CDR2 are SGHTA and FQGTGA. With V trimmed by 1 base and J by 7 bases, 5 bases remained unmatched. Written as DNA, the CDR3 is TGTGCCAGCAGCTTAAGTCGGACTAGCGCTGAGCAGTACTTC. The encoded protein is CASSLSRTSAEQYF.

This rearrangement joins TRBV15 to TRBJ1-2; TRBD1 might be the D (6 bases). Trimming took 5 bases from V and 4 from J, leaving 17 bases between them. CDR3 length equals 15 residues. Germline assignment: CDR1 LNHNV and CDR2 YYDKDF (reference sequence). DNA for the CDR3: TGTGCCACCAGCCTTAGCGGGGGCGCCGGCTATGGCTACACCTTC. This encodes CATSLSGGAGYGYTF.

For this clone: One end of the junction varies from germline; a read error may be responsible. V usage is TRBV7-9 and J usage is TRBJ2-1; a possible D gene is TRBD1 (5 bases). This CDR3 is 12 amino acids long. CDR1 is SEHNR and CDR2 is FQNEAQ in the germline V gene (reference sequence). The CDR3 region is CASSLVLGRVLF. CDR3 in DNA: TGTGCCAGCAGCTTAGTACTGGGCAGGGTCCTCTTC.

The chain has TRBV7-9 and TRBJ1-3; weak D call: TRBD1 (6 bases). Germline V gene data show CDR1 as SEHNR and CDR2 as FQNEAQ (reference sequence). Trimming took 1 base from V and 4 from J, leaving 8 bases between them. The CDR3 has 14 amino acids. CDR3 DNA sequence: TGTGCCAGCAGCTTAGGCCAGGGGGGAAACACCATATATTTT. Encoded protein: CASSLGQGGNTIYF.

V is TRBV6-5 and J is TRBJ2-5; tentative D call: TRBD2 (6 bases). Looked up from germline, CDR1 is MNHEY and CDR2 is SVGAGI. This CDR3 is 13 amino acids long. V was cut by 6 bases and J by 5 bases, with 13 bases left in between. CDR3 sequence reads: CASREGSLETQYF. Here the CDR3 DNA reads TGTGCCAGCAGGGAGGGGAGTTTGGAGACCCAGTACTTC.

The chain uses TRBV28 and TRBJ1-5, with D hard to call. Trimming took 2 bases from V and 0 from J, leaving 14 bases between them. Germline values: CDR1 MDHEN, CDR2 SYDVKM. The CDR3 loop spans 17 amino acids. CDR3 DNA: TGTGCCAGCAGTTTAGGTTCACGGTTCTATAGCAATCAGCCCCAGCATTTT. This sequence encodes CASSLGSRFYSNQPQHF. The full variable domain, its missing parts supplied by reference TRBV28 and TRBJ1-5, is DVKVTQSSRYLVKRTGEKVFLECVQDMDHENMFWYRQDPGLGLRLIYFSYDVKMKEKGDIPEGYSVSREKKERFSLILESASTNQTSMYLCASSLGSRFYSNQPQHFGDGTRLSIL.

The rearrangement links TRBV18 to TRBJ2-4; 7 bases map to TRBD1. This CDR3 is 15 amino acids long. The J segment lost 1 base and the V segment lost 4 bases, leaving 4 bases of the junction unmatched. Germline CDR1 is KGHSH and CDR2 is LQKENI. The CDR3 is CASSLDRVAKNIQYF. CDR3 DNA: TGTGCCAGCTCACTCGACAGGGTGGCCAAAAACATTCAGTACTTC.

This clone was seen a single time. CDR3 nucleotides: TGTGCCAGCAGGTCGGGACAGAACACTGAAGCTTTCTTT. This encodes CASRSGQNTEAFF. V gene TRBV7-9 combines with J gene TRBJ1-1, with D possibly matching TRBD1 (6 bases). The CDR3 has 13 amino acids. Trimming stripped 6 bases from V and 1 base from J, with 9 bases between. The germline gives CDR1 SEHNR, CDR2 FQNEAQ (reference sequence).

The chain links TRBV9 to TRBJ1-6; no reliable D call. The V end was cut by 2 bases, the J end by 5 bases, with 11 bases between. This CDR3 comprises 15 residues. Germline CDR1 is SGDLS and CDR2 is YYNGEE. Written as DNA, the CDR3 is TGTGCCAGCAGCGTGTCGACACCGGATAATTCACCCCTCCACTTT. Amino acid sequence: CASSVSTPDNSPLHF.

The chain is built from TRBV18 and TRBJ2-3, with TRBD2 matching over 9 bases. The ends lost 5 bases at V and 1 base at J; junction bases unmatched: 4. This CDR3 has 15 amino acids. Germline CDR1 reads KGHSH; CDR2 reads LQKENI. CDR3: CASSSSGTGTDTQYF. For the CDR3, the DNA is TGTGCCAGCTCATCTAGCGGGACCGGCACAGATACGCAGTATTTT.